The entry that follows covers one TCR beta chain sequence. This entry comes from a study of blood T cell repertoires in COVID-19. The length of the CDR3 is 17 residues. Trimming left V 3 bases short and J 0 bases short, with 17 bases between. Germline values: CDR1 SNHLY, CDR2 FYNNEI. Source study methods: Estimation of nucleated cell counts relied on the amplification of reference gene primers. Produced via immunoSEQ multiplex PCR; TCRdb's table is partial and in-frame only. D and trimming were read from the DNA, whereas the V and J calls and clone size are those reported in that table. The sample records roughly 260,000 clones, around 87% being singletons. This study enrolled people aged roughly 18 to 89 from about two dozen US geographic areas. Assignments of participants to cohorts depended upon their own reported clinical history.

The material sequenced was PBMCs or T cells enriched from blood (not recorded which). The clonotype comes from a woman aged 25 to 39 with acute COVID-19. The chain recombines TRBV2 with TRBJ1-1; perhaps TRBD1 as D (6 bases). CDR3 in amino acids: CASSDLVGAGVNTEAFF. The CDR3 nucleotides read TGTGCCAGCAGTGATCTGGTTGGGGCAGGGGTGAACACTGAAGCTTTCTTT.